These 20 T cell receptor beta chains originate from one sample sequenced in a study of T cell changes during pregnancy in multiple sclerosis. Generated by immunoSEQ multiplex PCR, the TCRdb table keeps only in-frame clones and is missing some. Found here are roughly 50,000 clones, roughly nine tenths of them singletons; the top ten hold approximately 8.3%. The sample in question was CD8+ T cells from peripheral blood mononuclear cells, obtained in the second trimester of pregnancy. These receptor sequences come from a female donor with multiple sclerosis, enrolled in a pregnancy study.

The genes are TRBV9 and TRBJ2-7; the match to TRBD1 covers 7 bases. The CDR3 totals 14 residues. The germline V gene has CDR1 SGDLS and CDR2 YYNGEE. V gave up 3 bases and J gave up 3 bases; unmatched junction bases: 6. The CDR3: CASSAGTAIYEQYF. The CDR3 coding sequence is TGTGCCAGCAGCGCCGGGACAGCCATCTACGAGCAGTACTTC.

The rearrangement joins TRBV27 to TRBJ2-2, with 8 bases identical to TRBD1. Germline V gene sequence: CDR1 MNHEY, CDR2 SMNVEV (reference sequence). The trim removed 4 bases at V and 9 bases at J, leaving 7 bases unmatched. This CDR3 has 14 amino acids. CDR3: CASSSPGGLRELFF. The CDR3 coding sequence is TGTGCCAGCAGTTCCCCAGGGGGCCTCCGGGAGCTGTTTTTT.

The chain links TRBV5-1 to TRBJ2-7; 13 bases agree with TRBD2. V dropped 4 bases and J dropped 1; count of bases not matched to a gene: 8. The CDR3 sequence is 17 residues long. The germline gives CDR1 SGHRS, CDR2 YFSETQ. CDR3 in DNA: TGCGCCAGCAGCGAGGGACTAGCGGGGATCCAATCCTACGAGCAGTACTTC. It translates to CASSEGLAGIQSYEQYF.

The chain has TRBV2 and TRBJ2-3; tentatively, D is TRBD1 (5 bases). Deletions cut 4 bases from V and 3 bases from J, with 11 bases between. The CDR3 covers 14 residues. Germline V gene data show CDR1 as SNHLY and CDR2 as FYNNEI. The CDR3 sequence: CASSVLPGTDTQYF. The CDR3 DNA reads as TGTGCCAGCAGTGTACTTCCAGGGACAGATACGCAGTATTTT.

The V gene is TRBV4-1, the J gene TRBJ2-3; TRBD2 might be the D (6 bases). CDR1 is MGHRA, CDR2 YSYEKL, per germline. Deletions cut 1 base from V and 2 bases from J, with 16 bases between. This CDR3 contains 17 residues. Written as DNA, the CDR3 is TGCGCCAGCAGCCAAGTGGTGCGGGGCACTTACACAGATACGCAGTATTTT. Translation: CASSQVVRGTYTDTQYF.

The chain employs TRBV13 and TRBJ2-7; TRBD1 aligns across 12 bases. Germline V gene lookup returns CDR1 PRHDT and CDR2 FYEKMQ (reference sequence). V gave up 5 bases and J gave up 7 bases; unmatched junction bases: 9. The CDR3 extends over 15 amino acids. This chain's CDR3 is CASSVPGQGAGEQYF. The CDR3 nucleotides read TGTGCCAGCAGCGTCCCGGGACAGGGGGCGGGGGAGCAGTACTTC.

The CDR3 loop reads CAWSQLAYNEQFF. The CDR3 bases are TGTGCCTGGAGTCAGTTGGCCTACAATGAGCAGTTCTTC. The chain joins TRBV30 to TRBJ2-1, with D unresolved. The CDR3 consists of 13 residues. Trimming shortened V by 2 bases and J by 2 bases, and 7 bases separated the two germline ends. Germline CDR1 and CDR2: GTSNPN and SVGIG (reference sequence).

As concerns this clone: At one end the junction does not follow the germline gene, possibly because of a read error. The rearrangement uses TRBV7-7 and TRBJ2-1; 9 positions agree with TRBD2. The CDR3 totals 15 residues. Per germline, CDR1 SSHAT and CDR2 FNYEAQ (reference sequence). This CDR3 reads CASSPAGGNDNEQFF. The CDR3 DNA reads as TGTGCTAGCAGCCCCGCGGGGGGGAACGACAATGAGCAGTTCTTC.

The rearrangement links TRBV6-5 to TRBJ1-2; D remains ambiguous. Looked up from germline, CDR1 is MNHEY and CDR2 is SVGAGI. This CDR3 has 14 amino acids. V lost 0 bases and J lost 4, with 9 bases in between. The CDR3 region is CASSYSEGSYGYTF. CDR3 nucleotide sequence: TGTGCCAGCAGTTACTCAGAGGGTAGCTATGGCTACACCTTC.

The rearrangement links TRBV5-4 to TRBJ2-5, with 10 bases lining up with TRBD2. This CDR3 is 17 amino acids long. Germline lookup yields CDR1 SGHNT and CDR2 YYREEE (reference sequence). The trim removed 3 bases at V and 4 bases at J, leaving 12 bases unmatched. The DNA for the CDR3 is TGTGCCAGCAGCTGGGACCTCGGGGCTAGCGGGGGAGAGACCCAGTACTTC. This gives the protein CASSWDLGASGGETQYF.

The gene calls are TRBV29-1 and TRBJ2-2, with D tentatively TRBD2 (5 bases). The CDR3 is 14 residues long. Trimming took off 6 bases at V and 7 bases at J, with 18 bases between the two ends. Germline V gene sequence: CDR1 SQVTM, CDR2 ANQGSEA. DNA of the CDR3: TGCAGCGTATTTCGGTCCGACGGGGACGGGGAGCTGTTTTTT. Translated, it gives CSVFRSDGDGELFF.

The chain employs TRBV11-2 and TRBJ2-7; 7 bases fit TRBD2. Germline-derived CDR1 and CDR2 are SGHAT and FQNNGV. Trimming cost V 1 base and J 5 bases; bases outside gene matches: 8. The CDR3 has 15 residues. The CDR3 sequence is CASSLVGGGDDEQYF. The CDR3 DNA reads TGTGCCAGCAGCTTAGTGGGCGGGGGAGATGACGAGCAGTACTTC.

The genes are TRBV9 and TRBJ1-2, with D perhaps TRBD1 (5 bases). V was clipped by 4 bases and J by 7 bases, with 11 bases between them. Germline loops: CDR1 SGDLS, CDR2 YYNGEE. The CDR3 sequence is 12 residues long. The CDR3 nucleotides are TGTGCCAGCAGCCCCCAGGGTTCTGGCTACACCTTC. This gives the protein CASSPQGSGYTF.

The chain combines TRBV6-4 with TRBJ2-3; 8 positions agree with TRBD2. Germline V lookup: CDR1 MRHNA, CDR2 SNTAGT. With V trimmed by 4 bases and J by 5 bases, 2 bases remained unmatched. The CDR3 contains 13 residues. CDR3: CASSAGGQDTQYF. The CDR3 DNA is TGTGCCAGCAGTGCGGGGGGGCAAGATACGCAGTATTTT.

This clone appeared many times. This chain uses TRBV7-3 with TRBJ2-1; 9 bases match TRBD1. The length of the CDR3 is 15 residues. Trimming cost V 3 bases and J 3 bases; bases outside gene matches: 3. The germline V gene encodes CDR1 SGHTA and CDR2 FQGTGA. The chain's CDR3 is CASSLTGGYYNEQFF. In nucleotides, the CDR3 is TGTGCCAGCAGCTTGACAGGGGGGTACTACAATGAGCAGTTCTTC.

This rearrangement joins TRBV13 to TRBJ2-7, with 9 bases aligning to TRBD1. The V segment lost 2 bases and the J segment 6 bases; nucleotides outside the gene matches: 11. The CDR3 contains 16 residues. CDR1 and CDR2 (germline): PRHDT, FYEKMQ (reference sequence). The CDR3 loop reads CASSLMTGQGLGEQYF. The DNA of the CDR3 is TGTGCCAGCAGCTTAATGACGGGACAGGGCTTAGGCGAGCAGTACTTC. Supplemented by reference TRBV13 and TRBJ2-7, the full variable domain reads AAGVIQSPRHLIKEKRETATLKCYPIPRHDTVYWYQQGPGQDPQFLISFYEKMQSDKGSIPDRFSAQQFSDYHSELNMSSLELGDSALYFCASSLMTGQGLGEQYFGPGTRLTVT.

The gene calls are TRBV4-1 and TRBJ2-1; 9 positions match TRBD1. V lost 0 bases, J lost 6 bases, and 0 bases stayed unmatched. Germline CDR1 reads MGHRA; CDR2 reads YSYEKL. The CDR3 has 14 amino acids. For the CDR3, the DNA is TGCGCCAGCAGCCAAGAGACAGGGGGCAATGAGCAGTTCTTC. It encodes CASSQETGGNEQFF.

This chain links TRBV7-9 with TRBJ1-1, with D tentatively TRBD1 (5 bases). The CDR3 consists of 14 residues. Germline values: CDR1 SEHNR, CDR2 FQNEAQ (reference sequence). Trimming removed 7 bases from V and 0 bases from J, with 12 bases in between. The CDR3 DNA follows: TGTGCCAGCAACCCCGACAGCATGAACACTGAAGCTTTCTTT. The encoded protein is CASNPDSMNTEAFF.

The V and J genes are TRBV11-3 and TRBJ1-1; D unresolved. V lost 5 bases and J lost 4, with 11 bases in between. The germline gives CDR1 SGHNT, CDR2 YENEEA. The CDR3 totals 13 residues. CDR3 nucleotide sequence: TGTGCCAGCAGCCCGTCCCCCGGCACTGAAGCTTTCTTT. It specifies CASSPSPGTEAFF.

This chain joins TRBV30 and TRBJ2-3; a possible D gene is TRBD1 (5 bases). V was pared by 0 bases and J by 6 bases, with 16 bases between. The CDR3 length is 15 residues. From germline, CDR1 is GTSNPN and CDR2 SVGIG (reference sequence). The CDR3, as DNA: TGTGCCTGGAGTGTCAAGACAGCCTGGGCGGATACGCAGTATTTT. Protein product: CAWSVKTAWADTQYF.